These 20 T cell receptor beta chains originate from one sample sequenced in a study of spatial heterogeneity in lung cancer. Time point specified: sample taken at primary tumor resection. From the 5' RACE reads, TCRdb called clonotypes with MiXCR, one entry per CDR3 protein. There are some 25,000 distinct CDR3 sequences in the sample; roughly 7.4% occur only once, and 24% lies in the top ten. These TCRs' antigens remain unknown. Broader study findings: Tumor mutation count correlated with how many alpha and beta TCRs expanded intratumorally.

The specimen comprised lung tumor tissue, sampled at surgery. These receptors were collected from a male donor with early-stage non-small cell lung cancer.

This clonotype was seen many times. V and J are TRBV15 and TRBJ2-6; no clear D. CDR1 and CDR2 from the germline V gene are LNHNV and YYDKDF (reference sequence). Deletions cut 5 bases from V and 1 base from J, with 9 bases between. The CDR3 totals 15 residues. CDR3 residues: CATSRRTSGANVLTF. The CDR3 region has the DNA TGTGCCACCAGCCGTCGGACGTCTGGGGCCAACGTCCTGACTTTC.

The gene calls are TRBV27 and TRBJ2-3; 7 nucleotides align to TRBD1. CDR3 length equals 15 residues. The J segment lost 5 bases and the V segment lost 3 bases, leaving 8 bases of the junction unmatched. Germline CDR1 is MNHEY and CDR2 is SMNVEV (reference sequence). CDR3 sequence: CASSFSDRPLDTQYF. CDR3 bases: TGTGCCAGCAGTTTCTCGGACAGGCCTTTAGATACGCAGTATTTT.

The chain couples TRBV7-9 to TRBJ2-1; the match to TRBD1 covers 10 bases. Germline V gene sequence: CDR1 SEHNR, CDR2 FQNEAQ (reference sequence). With V trimmed by 0 bases and J by 7 bases, 18 bases remained unmatched. CDR3 length: 20 residues. The CDR3 DNA sequence: TGTGCCAGCAGCTTAGCGGGGTCCCCTTCCGGGACAGGGGAACATAATGAGCAGTTCTTC. Translated: CASSLAGSPSGTGEHNEQFF.

This clonotype has a count of ten or more. The CDR3 here is CATSGMNTEAFF. CDR3 DNA: TGCGCCACCTCAGGCATGAACACTGAAGCTTTCTTT. V usage is TRBV5-1 and J usage is TRBJ1-1; D is uncertain. V was trimmed by 9 bases and J by 0 bases, leaving 9 bases between them. The CDR3 runs 12 residues. Germline V gene sequence: CDR1 SGHRS, CDR2 YFSETQ.

This clonotype was counted a few times. The rearrangement links TRBV7-9 to TRBJ1-2; 7 bases align to TRBD1. The CDR3 extends over 14 amino acids. J was trimmed by 4 bases and V by 5 bases; bases with no gene match: 7. The V gene's germline CDR1 is SEHNR and CDR2 FQNEAQ (reference sequence). CDR3 bases: TGTGCCAGCAGCCACGGGGACAGCTTCTATGGCTACACCTTC. This codes for CASSHGDSFYGYTF.

This clonotype is medium-sized. The chain is built from TRBV11-2 and TRBJ1-3; 7 bases map to TRBD1. The junction had 14 bases not matched to a gene; V was cut back by 5 bases and J by 4 bases. This CDR3 has 17 residues. Germline CDR1 and CDR2: SGHAT and FQNNGV. CDR3 region: CASSRGTARSGGNTIYF. Here the CDR3 DNA reads TGTGCCAGCAGCCGCGGGACAGCCAGGTCGGGGGGAAACACCATATATTTT.

The table lists this clonotype with many counts. This chain uses TRBV27 with TRBJ2-1; 15 bases are shared with TRBD2. Trimming removed 5 bases from V and 15 bases from J; junction bases left unmatched: 8. Germline assignment: CDR1 MNHEY and CDR2 SMNVEV (reference sequence). CDR3 length: 14 residues. The CDR3 loop reads CASSAGTSGGLMFF. Written as DNA, the CDR3 is TGTGCCAGCAGTGCCGGGACTAGCGGGGGGTTAATGTTCTTC.

This clonotype was found many times. This chain joins TRBV20-1 and TRBJ2-7; TRBD1 is a possible D gene (6 bases). Trimming left V 6 bases short and J 4 bases short, with 16 bases between. The CDR3 totals 13 residues. The germline gives CDR1 DFQATT, CDR2 SNEGSKA (reference sequence). In DNA form, the CDR3 reads TGCAGTGCCAGAAGGGGACACATTTACGAGCAGTACTTC. It translates to CSARRGHIYEQYF.

The CDR3 region is CANRTGTPPSRDTQYF. CDR3 DNA: TGTGCCAACAGAACCGGGACACCTCCTAGCAGGGATACGCAGTATTTT. The V gene is TRBV28, the J gene TRBJ2-3; D might be TRBD1 (6 bases). The CDR3 sequence is 16 residues long. The V and J ends lost 10 bases and 6 bases respectively, with 26 bases between them. The germline V gene has CDR1 MDHEN and CDR2 SYDVKM.

In this sample, this clonotype turned up a few times. The gene calls are TRBV6-2 or TRBV6-3 and TRBJ2-1; D is uncertain. The ends were cut back, 4 bases at V and 6 bases at J, with 16 bases in the middle. The CDR3 sequence is 15 residues long. From germline, CDR1 is MNHEY and CDR2 SVGEGT. CDR3 sequence reads: CASSFSRTPLNEQFF. In DNA, the CDR3 is TGTGCCAGCAGTTTTTCTAGAACCCCTCTCAATGAGCAGTTCTTC.

The CDR3 DNA is TGCGCCAGCAGCTACCGGGACATCCGCCCTAGCTCTGGGGCCAACGTCCTGACTTTC. This gives the protein CASSYRDIRPSSGANVLTF. The chain uses TRBV4-1 and TRBJ2-6; maybe TRBD1 (6 bases). Germline values: CDR1 MGHRA, CDR2 YSYEKL. The ends were cut back, 5 bases at V and 0 bases at J, with 20 bases in the middle. The CDR3 has 19 residues.

V and J are TRBV6-1 and TRBJ1-5; the D is unclear. The CDR3 covers 15 residues. The V end lost 0 bases, the J end lost 7 bases, and 13 bases lay between the germline ends. The V gene's germline CDR1 is MNHNS and CDR2 SASEGT. The CDR3 reads CASSEASAGRQPQHF. The CDR3 region has the DNA TGTGCCAGCAGTGAAGCGAGCGCCGGCAGGCAGCCCCAGCATTTT.

The J gene is TRBJ1-1, the V gene TRBV5-1; 10 bases agree with TRBD1. There are 13 residues in the CDR3. J gave up 11 bases and V 0 bases, and 4 bases lay outside the gene matches. Germline V gene lookup returns CDR1 SGHRS and CDR2 YFSETQ. The CDR3 DNA sequence: TGCGCCAGCAGCTTGGGGGACAGGGGAATGGCTTTCTTT. Residues: CASSLGDRGMAFF.

The sample holds a few counts of this clonotype. The V and J genes are TRBV5-1 and TRBJ1-4, with 7 nucleotides matching TRBD1. J gave up 5 bases and V 2 bases, and 9 bases lay outside the gene matches. The CDR3 length is 16 residues. Per the germline V gene, CDR1 is SGHRS and CDR2 is YFSETQ. Written as DNA, the CDR3 is TGCGCCAGCAGCTTAAAATCCGGGACAGCGAATGAAAAACTGTTTTTT. It codes for CASSLKSGTANEKLFF.

This clonotype counts as large. The chain recombines TRBV28 with TRBJ2-6; unclear D gene. Trimming stripped 3 bases from V and 4 bases from J, with 10 bases between. Germline V gene sequence: CDR1 MDHEN, CDR2 SYDVKM. This CDR3 has 15 amino acids. The CDR3 DNA reads TGTGCCAGCAGTTTTTGGGTGCCGGGGGCCAACGTCCTGACTTTC. Amino acids: CASSFWVPGANVLTF.

This clonotype occurred many times. The DNA of the CDR3 is TGTGCCAGCAGTTACGCAGGGGGCATGTCAGATACGCAGTATTTT. It yields the protein CASSYAGGMSDTQYF. The chain carries TRBV6-5 and TRBJ2-3, with TRBD1 matching over 8 bases. This CDR3 has 15 amino acids. The germline CDR1 and CDR2 sequences are MNHEY and SVGAGI. V gave up 2 bases and J gave up 4 bases; unmatched junction bases: 5.

The sample holds many counts of this clonotype. The chain has TRBV20-1 and TRBJ2-7; 8 bases agree with TRBD1. Germline CDR1 is DFQATT and CDR2 is SNEGSKA (reference sequence). J was trimmed by 1 base and V by 6 bases; bases with no gene match: 8. The CDR3 extends over 14 amino acids. CDR3 loop: CSAFDRGQSYEQYF. In DNA form, the CDR3 reads TGCAGTGCGTTCGACAGGGGCCAATCCTACGAGCAGTACTTC.

This clonotype was picked up many times. V and J are TRBV20-1 and TRBJ2-7; 8 nucleotides align to TRBD1. The CDR3 sequence is 14 residues long. J was trimmed by 1 base and V by 5 bases; bases with no gene match: 7. Germline values: CDR1 DFQATT, CDR2 SNEGSKA (reference sequence). CDR3 protein: CSAGNRQGSYEQYF. DNA for the CDR3: TGCAGTGCTGGGAATCGACAGGGGTCCTACGAGCAGTACTTC.

This rearrangement joins TRBV11-2 to TRBJ1-5, with TRBD1 as a possible D gene (5 bases). The ends were cut back, 1 base at V and 3 bases at J, with 10 bases in the middle. The CDR3 sequence is 15 residues long. The V gene's germline CDR1 is SGHAT and CDR2 FQNNGV. CDR3 in DNA: TGTGCCAGCAGCTTAGGAGGCAGGGTCAATCAGCCCCAGCATTTT. As protein: CASSLGGRVNQPQHF.

This clonotype showed up many times. This chain connects TRBV12-3 or TRBV12-4 to TRBJ2-2; D gene ambiguous. V was cut by 5 bases and J by 0 bases, with 7 bases left in between. The CDR3 loop spans 14 amino acids. Here the CDR3 reads CASSGDTNTGELFF. The CDR3 DNA reads as TGTGCCAGCAGTGGAGATACGAACACCGGGGAGCTGTTTTTT.